The present TCR beta chain was sequenced within a study of lymphopenia after photon versus proton radiotherapy. This CDR3 is built from 16 residues. V shed 4 bases and J shed 14 bases, with 28 bases lying between them. The germline V gene encodes CDR1 MDHEN and CDR2 SYDVKM. With regard to this clone: Its target is unknown.

Regarding the study as a whole: Oligoclonal CD8+ Temra expansion after nadir drove photon patients' diversity drop. Only patients who died were analyzed for survival; proton advantage is unproven. In patients who died, overall survival fell as post-nadir TCR diversity dropped more.

Repertoires were generated with immunoSEQ multiplex PCR, while TCRdb's copy carries only in-frame clones and drops some. The sample has 20,000 to 25,000 clones, 85% seen once. The chain uses TRBV28 and TRBJ2-3; D is possibly TRBD2 (7 bases). The source is a man in his sixties with pancreatic cancer. This material consisted of peripheral blood, taken from a patient treated with photon-based radiotherapy. The CDR3 DNA follows: TGTGCCAGCAGTTCCCCCCGTGGGGGGGGCCTAATGGGGTGGTATTTT. Encoded protein: CASSSPRGGGLMGWYF.